This TCR beta chain was sequenced for a study of cytomegalovirus exposure and HLA in healthy donors. Study background: Among the roughly 400 genotyped donors, around 81% were placed in the Caucasian-associated ancestry cluster.

Primers: 60 Vbeta forward and 13 Jbeta reverse. Clones were read by immunoSEQ multiplex PCR, and TCRdb kept only the in-frame ones, dropping some. The sample consists of tens of thousands of clones, roughly 80% of them appearing once. Trimming took 5 bases from V and 1 from J, leaving 13 bases between them. The CDR3 is made up of 15 amino acids. Germline assignment: CDR1 SGHAT and CDR2 FQNNGV. The rearrangement joins TRBV11-2 to TRBJ2-3, with D tentatively TRBD1 (6 bases). The receptor was isolated from a woman aged 25 to 39 in good health and CMV-seronegative. The sequenced sample consisted of PBMCs. The CDR3 bases are TGTGCCAGCAGCGCCAGGGGAGTTGGCACAGATACGCAGTATTTT. It is translated as CASSARGVGTDTQYF.